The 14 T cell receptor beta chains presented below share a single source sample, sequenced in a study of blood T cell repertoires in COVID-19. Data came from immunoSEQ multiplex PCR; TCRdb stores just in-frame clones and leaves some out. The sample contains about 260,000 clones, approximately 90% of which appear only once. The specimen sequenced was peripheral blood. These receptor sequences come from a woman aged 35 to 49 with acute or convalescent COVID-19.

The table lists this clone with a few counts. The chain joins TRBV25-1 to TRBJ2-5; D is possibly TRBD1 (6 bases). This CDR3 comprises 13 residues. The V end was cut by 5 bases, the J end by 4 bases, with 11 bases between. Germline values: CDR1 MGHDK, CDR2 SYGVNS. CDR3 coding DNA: TGTGCCAGCAGTATGGGGGCCCGAGAGACCCAGTACTTC. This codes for CASSMGARETQYF.

The CDR3 sequence is CASRFTGSSTDTQYF. DNA of the CDR3: TGTGCCAGCAGATTTACAGGGTCTAGCACAGATACGCAGTATTTT. V is TRBV6-6 and J is TRBJ2-3, with TRBD1 as a possible D gene (6 bases). This CDR3 contains 15 residues. With 6 bases removed from V and 0 bases from J, the gap between germline ends came to 13 bases. Germline V gives CDR1 MNHNY, CDR2 SVGAGI (reference sequence).

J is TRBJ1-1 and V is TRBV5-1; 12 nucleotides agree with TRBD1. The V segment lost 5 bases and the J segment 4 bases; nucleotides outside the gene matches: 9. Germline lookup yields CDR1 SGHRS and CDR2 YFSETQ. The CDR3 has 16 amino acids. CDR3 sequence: CASRPGTGGPSTEAFF. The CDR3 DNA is TGCGCCAGCAGACCCGGGACAGGGGGCCCGAGCACTGAAGCTTTCTTT. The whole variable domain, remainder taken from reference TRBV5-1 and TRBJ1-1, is KAGVTQTPRYLIKTRGQQVTLSCSPISGHRSVSWYQQTPGQGLQFLFEYFSETQRNKGNFPGRFSGRQFSNSRSEMNVSTLELGDSALYLCASRPGTGGPSTEAFFGQGTRLTVV.

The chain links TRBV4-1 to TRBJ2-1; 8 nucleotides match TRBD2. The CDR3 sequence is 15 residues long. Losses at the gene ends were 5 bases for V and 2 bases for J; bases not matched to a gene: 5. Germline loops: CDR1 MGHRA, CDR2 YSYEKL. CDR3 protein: CASSFRGGPYNEQFF. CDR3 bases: TGCGCCAGCAGCTTTCGCGGGGGGCCCTACAATGAGCAGTTCTTC.

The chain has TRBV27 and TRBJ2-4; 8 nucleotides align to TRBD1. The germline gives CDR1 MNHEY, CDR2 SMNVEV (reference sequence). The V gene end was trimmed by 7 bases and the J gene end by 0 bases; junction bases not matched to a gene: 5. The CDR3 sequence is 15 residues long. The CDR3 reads CASTDRGLAKNIQYF. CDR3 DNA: TGTGCCAGCACCGACAGGGGACTAGCCAAAAACATTCAGTACTTC.

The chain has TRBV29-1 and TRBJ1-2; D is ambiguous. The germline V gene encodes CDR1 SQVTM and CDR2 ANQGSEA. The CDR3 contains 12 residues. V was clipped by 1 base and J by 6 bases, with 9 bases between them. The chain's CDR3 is CSVEGGVHGYTF. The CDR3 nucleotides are TGCAGCGTTGAAGGGGGAGTGCATGGCTACACCTTC.

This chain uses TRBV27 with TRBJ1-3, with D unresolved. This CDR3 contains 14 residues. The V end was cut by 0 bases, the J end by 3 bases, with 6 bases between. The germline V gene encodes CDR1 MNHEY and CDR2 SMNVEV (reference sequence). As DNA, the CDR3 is TGTGCCAGCAGTTTATCCGGTGGTGGAAACACCATATATTTT. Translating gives CASSLSGGGNTIYF.

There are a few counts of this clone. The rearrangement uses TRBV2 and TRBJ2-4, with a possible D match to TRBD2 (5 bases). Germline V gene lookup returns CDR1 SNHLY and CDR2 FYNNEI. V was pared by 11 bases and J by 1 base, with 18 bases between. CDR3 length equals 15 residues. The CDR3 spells CASSTRAAAKNIQYF. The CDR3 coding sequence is TGTGCCTCATCCACTAGGGCCGCGGCCAAAAACATTCAGTACTTC.

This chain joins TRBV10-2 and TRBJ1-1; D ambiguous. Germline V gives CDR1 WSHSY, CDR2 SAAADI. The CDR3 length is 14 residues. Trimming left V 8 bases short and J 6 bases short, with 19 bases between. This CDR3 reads CASGPRGGKPEAFF. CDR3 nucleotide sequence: TGCGCCAGCGGTCCTCGGGGAGGGAAGCCTGAAGCTTTCTTT.

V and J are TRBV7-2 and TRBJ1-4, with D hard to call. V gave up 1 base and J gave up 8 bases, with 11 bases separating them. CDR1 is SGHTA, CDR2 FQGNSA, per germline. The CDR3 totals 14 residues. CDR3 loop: CASSLGPGREKLFF. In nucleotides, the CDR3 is TGTGCCAGCAGCTTAGGTCCGGGGAGGGAAAAACTGTTTTTT.

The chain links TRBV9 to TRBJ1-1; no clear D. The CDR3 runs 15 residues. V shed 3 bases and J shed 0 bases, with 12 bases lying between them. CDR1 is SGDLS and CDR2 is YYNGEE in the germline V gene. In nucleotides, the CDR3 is TGTGCCAGCAGCGCCTACTCAGGTATGAACACTGAAGCTTTCTTT. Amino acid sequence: CASSAYSGMNTEAFF.

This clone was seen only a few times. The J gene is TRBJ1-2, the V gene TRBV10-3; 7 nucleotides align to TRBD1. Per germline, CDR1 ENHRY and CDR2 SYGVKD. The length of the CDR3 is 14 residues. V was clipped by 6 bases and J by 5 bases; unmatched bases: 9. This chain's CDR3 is CAIRSGTGDYGYTF. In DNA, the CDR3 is TGTGCCATCAGGTCGGGCACAGGGGATTATGGCTACACCTTC.

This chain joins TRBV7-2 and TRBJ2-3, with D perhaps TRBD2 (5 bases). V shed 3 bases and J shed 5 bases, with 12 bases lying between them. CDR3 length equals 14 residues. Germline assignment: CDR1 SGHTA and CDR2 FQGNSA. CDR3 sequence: CASSLRTGKDTQYF. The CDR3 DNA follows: TGTGCCAGCAGCTTGCGGACTGGAAAAGATACGCAGTATTTT.

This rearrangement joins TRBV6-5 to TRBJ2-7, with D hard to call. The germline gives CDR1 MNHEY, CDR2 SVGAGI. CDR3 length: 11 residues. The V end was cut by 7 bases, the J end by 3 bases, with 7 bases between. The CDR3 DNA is TGTGCCAGCAATGGGCGCTACGAGCAGTACGTC. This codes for CASNGRYEQYV.